The T cell receptor beta chain under discussion was sequenced for a study of Graves' ophthalmopathy and Graves' hyperthyroidism. CDR1 is MNHEY and CDR2 is SVGAGI in the germline V gene. The CDR3 loop spans 17 amino acids. V was pared by 2 bases and J by 5 bases, with 10 bases of the junction left unmatched. RNA served as the template for amplifying TCR beta CDR3 regions. An initial RT-PCR round employing HTBI primers preceded a second-round multiplex PCR. A single record per CDR3 protein comes from TCRdb applying MiXCR to the multiplex PCR reads. The sample yields about 640,000 distinct CDR3 sequences, about 41% seen once.

The specimen was peripheral blood. The V gene is TRBV6-5, the J gene TRBJ1-1; TRBD1 matches 11 bases. The receptor was derived from an adult man with Graves' ophthalmopathy. As DNA, the CDR3 is TGTGCCAGCAGTTACACACACCGGACAGGGGGCTTAACTGAAGCTTTCTTT. Translating it yields CASSYTHRTGGLTEAFF.